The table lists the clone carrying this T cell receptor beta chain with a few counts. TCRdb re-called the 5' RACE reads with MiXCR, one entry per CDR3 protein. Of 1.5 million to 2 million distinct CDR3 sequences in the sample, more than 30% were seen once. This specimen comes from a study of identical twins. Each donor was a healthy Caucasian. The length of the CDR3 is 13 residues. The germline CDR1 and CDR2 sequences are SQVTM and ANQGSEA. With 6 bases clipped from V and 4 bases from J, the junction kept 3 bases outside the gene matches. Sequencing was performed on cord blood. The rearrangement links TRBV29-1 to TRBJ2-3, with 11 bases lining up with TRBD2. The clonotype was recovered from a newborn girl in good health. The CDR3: CSVLAGGPDTQYF. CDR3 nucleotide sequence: TGCAGCGTGTTAGCGGGAGGGCCAGATACGCAGTATTTT.